This TCR beta chain was sequenced in a study of blood T cells in healthy people across ages. Whole-study findings and limits: No one knew whether donors had CMV, which possibly confounded expanded clonotype changes.

A note on this clonotype: The antigen remains unidentified.

Using a J-beta primer mix together with a sample-barcoded 5' primer, a second PCR was run for roughly 6 to 11 cycles. TCRdb re-called the 5' RACE reads with MiXCR, one entry per CDR3 protein. The sample includes about 680,000 distinct CDR3 sequences, approximately 50% seen only once; the top ten take roughly 31%. This TCR was recovered from a woman aged 55-70 years in good health. The specimen sequenced was blood.

The CDR3 here is CASSLLTGGTEAFF. DNA of the CDR3: TGTGCCAGCAGCCTCCTTACAGGGGGCACTGAAGCTTTCTTT. This chain connects TRBV3-1 to TRBJ1-1; 8 bases are shared with TRBD1. The CDR3 has 14 amino acids. Trimming took 4 bases from V and 4 from J; bases not matched to a gene: 5. Germline loops: CDR1 LGHDT, CDR2 YNNKEL (reference sequence). Filled out from reference TRBV3-1 and TRBJ1-1, the complete variable domain reads DTAVSQTPKYLVTQMGNDKSIKCEQNLGHDTMYWYKQDSKKFLKIMFSYNNKELIINETVPNRFSPKSPDKAHLNLHINSLELGDSAVYFCASSLLTGGTEAFFGQGTRLTVV.